The entry that follows covers one TCR beta chain sequence. Its antigen is currently unknown. The read is 3 residues too short to cover the CDR3 end, so that end is filled in from the germline J gene. This specimen comes from a study of T cells in women clearing cervical HPV infection. Overall study findings and caveats: CIN3+ cases had significantly higher TCR repertoire richness than controls, but evenness did not differ. TRBV6-7 relative abundance averaged about 0.1% in cases and approximately 0.15% in controls.

Produced via immunoSEQ multiplex PCR; TCRdb's table is partial and in-frame only. This sample contains 25,000 to 35,000 clones. The germline V gene has CDR1 DFQATT and CDR2 SNEGSKA (reference sequence). The CDR3 is 15 residues long. Trimming removed 4 bases at V and 5 bases at J, with 18 bases between. The clonotype was recovered from a woman aged 18 to 75 with a cervical HPV16 infection that either progressed to CIN3+ or cleared (not recorded which). The sample consisted of blood buffy coat. The V gene is TRBV20-1, the J gene TRBJ1-5; the D gene is possibly TRBD1 (5 bases). The chain's CDR3 is CSATMRGGGDQPQHF. CDR3 bases read: TGCAGTGCTACTATGCGGGGGGGAGGGGATCAGCCC.